At least ten counts were recorded for the clone carrying this TCR beta chain. Uncontrolled infection, other autoimmune disease, pregnancy or lactation led to exclusion. From RNA transcripts, TCR beta CDR3 regions were amplified. HTBI primers were used for first-round RT-PCR of the TCR CDR3. TCRdb re-analysed the multiplex PCR reads in MiXCR, keeping a single row per CDR3 protein. Counted here are about half a million distinct CDR3 sequences, roughly 22% occurring once; the ten biggest clones make up approximately 49%. The data originate from a study of T cells in Graves' hyperthyroidism and ophthalmopathy. Looking at the study overall: Once the initial diagnosis was made, peripheral blood was obtained before any treatment.

V gave up 2 bases and J gave up 4 bases; unmatched junction bases: 5. The CDR3 has 14 amino acids. Germline CDR1 is SGHRS and CDR2 is YFSETQ. Sequencing was performed on blood. The receptor was derived from a woman between 70 and 85 years old with Graves' ophthalmopathy. The chain links TRBV5-1 to TRBJ1-1; TRBD1 agrees at 7 bases. In nucleotides, the CDR3 is TGCGCCAGCAGCTTCACAGGGGCGGGCACTGAAGCTTTCTTT. Amino acids: CASSFTGAGTEAFF.